The clone carrying this TCR beta chain was recorded a few times. Compared with germline, one end of the junction differs, possibly owing to a read error. This record comes from a study of blood T cells in healthy people across ages. The authors ran a second PCR of 7 to 11 cycles using a sample-barcoded 5' primer and a J-beta primer mix. A template-switch adaptor with 12 random nucleotides tagged each cDNA molecule. TCRdb redid the calling of the 5' RACE reads with MiXCR, one entry per CDR3 protein. Here the sample spans more than 500,000 distinct CDR3 sequences, about 25% being singletons. This TCR was recovered from a woman in her 70s in good health. Sequencing was performed on blood.

CDR3 DNA sequence: TGTGTCAGCAGACCGACCCTGGGACGGAAGAACACTGAAGCTTTCTTT. It specifies CVSRPTLGRKNTEAFF. The V gene is TRBV6-1, the J gene TRBJ1-1; possibly TRBD1 for D (5 bases). The V gene's germline CDR1 is MNHNS and CDR2 SASEGT. The CDR3 loop spans 16 amino acids.